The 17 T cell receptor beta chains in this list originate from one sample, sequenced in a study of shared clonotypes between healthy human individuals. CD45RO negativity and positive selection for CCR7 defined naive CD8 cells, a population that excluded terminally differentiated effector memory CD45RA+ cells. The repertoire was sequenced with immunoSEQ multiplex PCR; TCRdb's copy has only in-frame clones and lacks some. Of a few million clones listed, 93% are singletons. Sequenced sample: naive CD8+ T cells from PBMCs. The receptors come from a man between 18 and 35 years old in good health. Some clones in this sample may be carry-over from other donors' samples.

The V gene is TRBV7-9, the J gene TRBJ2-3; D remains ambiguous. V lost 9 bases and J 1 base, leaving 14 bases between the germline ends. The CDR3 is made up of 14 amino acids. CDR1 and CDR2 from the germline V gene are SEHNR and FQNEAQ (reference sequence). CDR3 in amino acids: CAREAVTGTDTQYF. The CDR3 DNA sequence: TGTGCCAGAGAGGCAGTTACAGGCACAGATACGCAGTATTTT.

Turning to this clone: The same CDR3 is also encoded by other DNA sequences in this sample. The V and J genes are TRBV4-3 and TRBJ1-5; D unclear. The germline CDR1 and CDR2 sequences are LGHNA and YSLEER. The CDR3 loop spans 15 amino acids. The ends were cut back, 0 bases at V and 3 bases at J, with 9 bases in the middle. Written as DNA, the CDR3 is TGCGCCAGCAGCCAAGATCGGGGTTCCAATCAGCCCCAGCATTTT. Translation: CASSQDRGSNQPQHF.

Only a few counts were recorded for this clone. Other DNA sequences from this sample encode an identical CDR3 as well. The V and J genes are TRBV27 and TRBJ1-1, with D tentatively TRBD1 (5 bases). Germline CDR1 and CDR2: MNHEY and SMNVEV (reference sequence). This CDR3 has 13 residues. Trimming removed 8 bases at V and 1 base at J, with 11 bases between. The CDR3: CASRDRANTEAFF. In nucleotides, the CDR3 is TGTGCCAGCCGAGACAGAGCGAACACTGAAGCTTTCTTT.

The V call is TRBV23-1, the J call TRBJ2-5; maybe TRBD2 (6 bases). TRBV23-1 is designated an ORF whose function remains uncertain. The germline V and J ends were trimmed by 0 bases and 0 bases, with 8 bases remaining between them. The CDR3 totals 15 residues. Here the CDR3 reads CASSQSGGHQETQYF. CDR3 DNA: TGCGCCAGCAGTCAATCTGGAGGGCACCAAGAGACCCAGTACTTC.

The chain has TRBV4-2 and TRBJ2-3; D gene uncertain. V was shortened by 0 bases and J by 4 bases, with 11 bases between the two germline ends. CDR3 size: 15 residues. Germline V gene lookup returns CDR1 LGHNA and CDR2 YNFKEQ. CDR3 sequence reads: CASSQDRRAADTQYF. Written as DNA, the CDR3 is TGTGCCAGCAGCCAAGACAGAAGGGCGGCAGATACGCAGTATTTT.

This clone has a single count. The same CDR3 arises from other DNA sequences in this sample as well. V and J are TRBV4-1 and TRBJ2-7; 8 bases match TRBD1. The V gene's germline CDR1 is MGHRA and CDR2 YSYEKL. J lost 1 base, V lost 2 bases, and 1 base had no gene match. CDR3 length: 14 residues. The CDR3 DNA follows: TGCGCCAGCAGCCAACGACAGGGGTCCTACGAGCAGTACTTC. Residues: CASSQRQGSYEQYF.

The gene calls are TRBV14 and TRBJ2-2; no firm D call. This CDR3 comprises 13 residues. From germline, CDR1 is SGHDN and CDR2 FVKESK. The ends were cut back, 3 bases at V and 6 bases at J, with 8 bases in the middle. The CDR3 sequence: CASSHISPGELFF. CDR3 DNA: TGTGCCAGCAGCCATATATCCCCCGGGGAGCTGTTTTTT.

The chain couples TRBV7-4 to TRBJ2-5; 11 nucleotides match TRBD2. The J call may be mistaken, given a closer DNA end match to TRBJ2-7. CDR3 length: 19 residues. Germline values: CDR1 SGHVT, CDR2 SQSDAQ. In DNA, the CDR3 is TGTGCCAGCAGCCCATCAACCGGGACTAGCGGTTGCGGGGGCTACGAGCAGTACTTC. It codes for CASSPSTGTSGCGGYEQYF.

The CDR3 DNA sequence: TGTGCCAGCAGCGGAAACCGCGGGGAGCTGTTTTTT. Amino acids: CASSGNRGELFF. The rearrangement links TRBV9 to TRBJ2-2; no reliable D call. CDR1 and CDR2 from the germline V gene are SGDLS and YYNGEE. CDR3 length: 12 amino acids. V was clipped by 3 bases and J by 7 bases, with 7 bases between them.

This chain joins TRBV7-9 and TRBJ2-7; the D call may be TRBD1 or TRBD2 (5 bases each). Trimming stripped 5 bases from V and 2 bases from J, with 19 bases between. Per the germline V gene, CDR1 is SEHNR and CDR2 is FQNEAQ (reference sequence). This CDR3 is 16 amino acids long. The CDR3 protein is CASSPRDGGAPYEQYF. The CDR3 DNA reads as TGTGCCAGCAGCCCCAGGGACGGTGGGGCTCCCTACGAGCAGTACTTC.

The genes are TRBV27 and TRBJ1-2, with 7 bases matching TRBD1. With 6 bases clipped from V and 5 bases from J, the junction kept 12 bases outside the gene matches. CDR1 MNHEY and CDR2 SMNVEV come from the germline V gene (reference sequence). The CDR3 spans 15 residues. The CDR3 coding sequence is TGTGCCAGCAGCGCCTACGCCGGGACAGCGTATGGCTACACCTTC. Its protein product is CASSAYAGTAYGYTF.

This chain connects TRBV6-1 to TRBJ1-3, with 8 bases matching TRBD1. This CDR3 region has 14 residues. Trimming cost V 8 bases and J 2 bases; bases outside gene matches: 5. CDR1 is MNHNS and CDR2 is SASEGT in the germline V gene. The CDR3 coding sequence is TGTGCCAGCTCTCGACAGGGGACTGGAAACACCATATATTTT. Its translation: CASSRQGTGNTIYF.

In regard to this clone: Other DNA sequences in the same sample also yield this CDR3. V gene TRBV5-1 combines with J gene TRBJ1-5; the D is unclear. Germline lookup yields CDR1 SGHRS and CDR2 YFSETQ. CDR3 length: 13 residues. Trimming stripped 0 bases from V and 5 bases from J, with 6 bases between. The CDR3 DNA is TGCGCCAGCAGCTTGGGGGGTTATCAGCCCCAGCATTTT. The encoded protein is CASSLGGYQPQHF.

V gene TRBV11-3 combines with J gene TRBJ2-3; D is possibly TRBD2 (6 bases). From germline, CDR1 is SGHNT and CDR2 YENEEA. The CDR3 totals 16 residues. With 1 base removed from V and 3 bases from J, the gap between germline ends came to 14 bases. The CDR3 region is CASSLGPAEGTDTQYF. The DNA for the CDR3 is TGTGCCAGCAGCTTAGGCCCAGCGGAGGGTACAGATACGCAGTATTTT.

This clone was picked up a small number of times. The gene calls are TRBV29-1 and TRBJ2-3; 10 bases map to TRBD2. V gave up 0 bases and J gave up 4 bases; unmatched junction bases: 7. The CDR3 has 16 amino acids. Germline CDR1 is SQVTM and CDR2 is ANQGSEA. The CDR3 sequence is CSVEDLLAGVADTQYF. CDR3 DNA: TGCAGCGTTGAAGATCTCCTAGCGGGAGTAGCAGATACGCAGTATTTT.

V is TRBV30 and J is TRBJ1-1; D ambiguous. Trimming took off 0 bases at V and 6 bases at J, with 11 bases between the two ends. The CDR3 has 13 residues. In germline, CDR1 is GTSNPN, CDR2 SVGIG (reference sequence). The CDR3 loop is CAWSVGSASEAFF. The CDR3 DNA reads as TGTGCCTGGAGTGTAGGTTCGGCTTCTGAAGCTTTCTTT.

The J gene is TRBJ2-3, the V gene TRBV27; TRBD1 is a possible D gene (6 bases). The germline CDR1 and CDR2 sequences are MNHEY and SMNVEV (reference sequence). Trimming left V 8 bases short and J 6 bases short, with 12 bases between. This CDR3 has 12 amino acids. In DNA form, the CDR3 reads TGTGCCAGCTTTGCAGGGGTGGATACGCAGTATTTT. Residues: CASFAGVDTQYF.